The 5 T cell receptor beta chains given below trace back to one sample, sequenced in a study of T cell responses to AZD1222 COVID-19 vaccine. Profiling relied on immunoSEQ multiplex PCR, and the TCRdb table lists in-frame clones only, not all of them. This table has about 120,000 clones, 86% appearing once. This specimen was peripheral blood, taken 28 days after the second AZD1222 dose. The source is an adult who received the AZD1222 COVID-19 vaccine.

This clone showed up just a few times. The J gene is TRBJ1-2, the V gene TRBV10-3; 9 bases are shared with TRBD1. After removal of 6 bases from V and 4 bases from J, the junction contained 12 bases not matched to a gene. In germline, CDR1 is ENHRY, CDR2 SYGVKD. The CDR3 runs to 16 residues. The CDR3, as DNA: TGTGCCATCAGGGGGGACCGGGACAGGGCACCCTATGGCTACACCTTC. It is translated as CAIRGDRDRAPYGYTF.

This chain links TRBV29-1 with TRBJ2-3; 7 nucleotides line up with TRBD2. J gave up 2 bases and V 4 bases, and 6 bases lay outside the gene matches. The germline V gene encodes CDR1 SQVTM and CDR2 ANQGSEA. This CDR3 is built from 14 residues. CDR3 coding DNA: TGCAGCGTTGGGGCTAGCGGAAACACAGATACGCAGTATTTT. It is translated as CSVGASGNTDTQYF.

The chain is built from TRBV18 and TRBJ2-7; 9 bases match TRBD2. V lost 5 bases and J lost 7; bases outside the gene matches: 9. The CDR3 sequence is 14 residues long. In germline, CDR1 is KGHSH, CDR2 LQKENI. The CDR3, as DNA: TGTGCCAGCTCATCCCTAGCGGGGATTGGGGAGCAGTACTTC. Encoded protein: CASSSLAGIGEQYF. Full variable domain (rest looked up from reference TRBV18 and TRBJ2-7): NAGVMQNPRHLVRRRGQEARLRCSPMKGHSHVYWYRQLPEEGLKFMVYLQKENIIDESGMPKERFSAEFPKEGPSILRIQQVVRGDSAAYFCASSSLAGIGEQYFGPGTRLTVT.

The gene calls are TRBV11-2 and TRBJ2-7; 10 bases fit TRBD2. The CDR3 has 13 residues. Germline V gene sequence: CDR1 SGHAT, CDR2 FQNNGV. V lost 5 bases and J lost 11; bases outside the gene matches: 9. CDR3 bases: TGTGCCAGCAGCATGGGACTAGCGAGACCAGAGTACTTC. Amino acid sequence: CASSMGLARPEYF.

This clone was recorded only once. The rearrangement links TRBV7-9 to TRBJ1-3, with D tentatively TRBD1 (5 bases). The germline V and J ends were trimmed by 4 bases and 4 bases, with 17 bases remaining between them. CDR3 size: 16 residues. CDR1 and CDR2 (germline): SEHNR, FQNEAQ (reference sequence). The CDR3 DNA is TGTGCCAGCAGCTCTCCCGGGGGAGGGTGGGGAAACACCATATATTTT. Protein product: CASSSPGGGWGNTIYF.